Each of the 28 T cell receptor beta chains below was sequenced from the same sample in a study of shared clonotypes between healthy human individuals. The data were produced by immunoSEQ multiplex PCR, yet TCRdb's version contains in-frame clones alone and is incomplete. The sample includes 1,500,000 or so clones, about 98.5% of them seen just once. The sequencing sample was made of naive CD4+ T cells sorted from blood. Regarding subset: CD45RA+ positively selected. The receptors were gathered from a man aged 30 to 45 in good health.

The chain joins TRBV19 to TRBJ1-2; perhaps TRBD1 as D (5 bases). The CDR3 has 14 residues. V was clipped by 5 bases and J by 2 bases, with 12 bases between them. Germline loops: CDR1 LNHDA, CDR2 SQIVND (reference sequence). DNA for the CDR3: TGTGCCAGTAGTCAGGGAGGCGGCAACTATGGCTACACCTTC. This sequence encodes CASSQGGGNYGYTF.

CDR3: CASSFAGAWEQYF. DNA of the CDR3: TGTGCCAGCAGTTTTGCGGGAGCGTGGGAGCAGTACTTC. J is TRBJ2-7 and V is TRBV27; 7 nucleotides align to TRBD2. Trimming took 3 bases from V and 7 from J; bases not matched to a gene: 6. Germline lookup yields CDR1 MNHEY and CDR2 SMNVEV (reference sequence). The CDR3 loop spans 13 amino acids.

This rearrangement joins TRBV7-9 to TRBJ1-2; TRBD1 agrees at 7 bases. The CDR3 is 18 residues long. Trimming took 4 bases from V and 6 from J; bases not matched to a gene: 20. Germline CDR1 SEHNR, CDR2 FQNEAQ (reference sequence). The CDR3 is CASSSSIDRAATEDGYTF. CDR3 DNA sequence: TGTGCCAGCAGCTCTAGTATTGACAGGGCCGCCACAGAAGATGGCTACACCTTC.

The chain uses TRBV11-2 and TRBJ2-5; unclear D gene. Deletions cut 1 base from V and 3 bases from J, with 6 bases between. This CDR3 has 13 amino acids. From germline, CDR1 is SGHAT and CDR2 FQNNGV. CDR3 DNA: TGTGCCAGCAGCTTAGTTGGGGAAGAGACCCAGTACTTC. As protein: CASSLVGEETQYF.

The chain employs TRBV9 and TRBJ2-2, with TRBD1 identical over 7 bases. The CDR3 runs 15 residues. Germline V gives CDR1 SGDLS, CDR2 YYNGEE. J gave up 6 bases and V 0 bases, and 5 bases lay outside the gene matches. In DNA form, the CDR3 reads TGTGCCAGCAGCGTAGGACAGGGCAGCCCCGGGGAGCTGTTTTTT. It yields the protein CASSVGQGSPGELFF.

The chain recombines TRBV28 with TRBJ2-7, with D possibly being TRBD1 (5 bases). Germline V lookup: CDR1 MDHEN, CDR2 SYDVKM. The V and J ends lost 3 bases and 0 bases respectively, with 9 bases between them. The CDR3 sequence is 14 residues long. The CDR3 bases are TGTGCCAGCAGTTTTGGGGCCCTCTCCTACGAGCAGTACTTC. This translates into CASSFGALSYEQYF.

Written as DNA, the CDR3 is TGTGCCTGGACTCCCTTAAGCCCCACGGCTAATGAAAAACTGTTTTTT. Its translation is CAWTPLSPTANEKLFF. The chain uses TRBV30 and TRBJ1-4; D not certain. Germline CDR1 reads GTSNPN; CDR2 reads SVGIG (reference sequence). The CDR3 extends over 16 amino acids. V lost 4 bases, J lost 3 bases, and 18 bases lay in between. Variable domain in full (rest from reference TRBV30 and TRBJ1-4): SQTIHQWPATLVQPVGSPLSLECTVEGTSNPNLYWYRQAAGRGLQLLFYSVGIGQISSEVPQNLSASRPQDRQFILSSKKLLLSDSGFYLCAWTPLSPTANEKLFFGSGTQLSVL.

The chain combines TRBV5-5 with TRBJ2-1; TRBD1 matches at 9 bases. Germline V gene data show CDR1 as SGHKS and CDR2 as YYEKEE (reference sequence). J was trimmed by 4 bases and V by 2 bases; bases with no gene match: 7. The CDR3 covers 16 residues. DNA for the CDR3: TGTGCCAGCAGCTTCTCAACAGGGGGCTTATACAATGAGCAGTTCTTC. Translated, it gives CASSFSTGGLYNEQFF.

This clone has a single count. Written as DNA, the CDR3 is TGTGCCAGCAGCTTACTGGGAAAAAGCACAGATACGCAGTATTTT. Encoded protein: CASSLLGKSTDTQYF. The genes are TRBV7-2 and TRBJ2-3; D is uncertain. The CDR3 covers 15 residues. V lost 2 bases and J 0 bases, leaving 9 bases between the germline ends. Germline values: CDR1 SGHTA, CDR2 FQGNSA.

The V call is TRBV6-5, the J call TRBJ1-5, with D unclear. The ends were cut back, 2 bases at V and 6 bases at J, with 8 bases in the middle. The CDR3 is 13 amino acids. CDR1 and CDR2 (germline): MNHEY, SVGAGI. The CDR3 DNA follows: TGTGCCAGCAGTTACAGCGTAAGTCAGCCCCAGCATTTT. Amino acids: CASSYSVSQPQHF.

This clone was recorded once. The chain uses TRBV5-6 and TRBJ2-1; D gene uncertain. V dropped 0 bases and J dropped 12 bases, with 7 bases sitting between them. The germline CDR1 and CDR2 sequences are SGHDT and YYEEEE. The CDR3 sequence is 11 residues long. CDR3 sequence: CASSLDDAQFF. As DNA, the CDR3 is TGTGCCAGCAGCTTGGACGATGCGCAGTTCTTC.

The genes are TRBV18 and TRBJ2-3; 8 bases fit TRBD2. Germline V gives CDR1 KGHSH, CDR2 LQKENI. The V gene end was trimmed by 1 base and the J gene end by 6 bases; junction bases not matched to a gene: 12. The CDR3 totals 17 residues. CDR3 amino acids: CASSPLMSGSGHDTQYF. The DNA of the CDR3 is TGTGCCAGCTCACCACTCATGAGCGGGAGTGGGCACGATACGCAGTATTTT.

This clone was seen once. The gene calls are TRBV9 and TRBJ1-1, with 11 bases fitting TRBD1. The CDR3 spans 15 residues. V lost 0 bases to trimming and J lost 3 bases; unmatched junction nucleotides: 1. Germline-derived CDR1 and CDR2 are SGDLS and YYNGEE. CDR3 sequence reads: CASSVGTGGHTEAFF. DNA for the CDR3: TGTGCCAGCAGCGTAGGGACAGGGGGCCACACTGAAGCTTTCTTT.

This chain links TRBV7-9 with TRBJ2-3; no firm D call. The ends were cut back, 5 bases at V and 5 bases at J, with 11 bases in the middle. The germline V gene encodes CDR1 SEHNR and CDR2 FQNEAQ (reference sequence). CDR3 length equals 13 residues. CDR3 loop: CASSARPGDTQYF. The CDR3 DNA follows: TGTGCCAGCAGCGCCCGCCCAGGAGATACGCAGTATTTT.

V and J are TRBV7-2 and TRBJ2-3; D gene uncertain. The CDR3 has 11 residues. The germline CDR1 and CDR2 sequences are SGHTA and FQGNSA. The V end lost 6 bases, the J end lost 4 bases, and 5 bases lay between the germline ends. The CDR3 nucleotides read TGTGCCAGCAGATCAGCAGATACGCAGTATTTT. This encodes CASRSADTQYF.

CDR3 amino acids: CASSFTGSFMNTEAFF. CDR3 in DNA: TGTGCCAGCAGCTTCACAGGTTCTTTTATGAACACTGAAGCTTTCTTT. The genes are TRBV7-2 and TRBJ1-1, with a tentative D call TRBD1 (5 bases). The germline V gene has CDR1 SGHTA and CDR2 FQGNSA. V lost 3 bases and J lost 0, with 14 bases in between. This CDR3 contains 16 residues.

V is TRBV27 and J is TRBJ2-4, with D maybe TRBD2 (5 bases). The germline V gene encodes CDR1 MNHEY and CDR2 SMNVEV (reference sequence). Trimming shortened V by 5 bases and J by 0 bases, and 11 bases separated the two germline ends. The CDR3 totals 15 residues. This CDR3 is CASSTRLPAKNIQYF. The CDR3 nucleotides read TGTGCCAGCAGTACACGACTACCAGCCAAAAACATTCAGTACTTC.

V is TRBV5-1 and J is TRBJ2-1, with D uncertain. Trimming took 0 bases from V and 0 from J, leaving 16 bases between them. Germline V gives CDR1 SGHRS, CDR2 YFSETQ. CDR3 size: 18 residues. The CDR3 protein is CASSLEVLLVSSYNEQFF. In nucleotides, the CDR3 is TGCGCCAGCAGCTTGGAGGTTTTGCTGGTTTCCTCCTACAATGAGCAGTTCTTC. Supplemented by reference TRBV5-1 and TRBJ2-1, the full variable domain reads KAGVTQTPRYLIKTRGQQVTLSCSPISGHRSVSWYQQTPGQGLQFLFEYFSETQRNKGNFPGRFSGRQFSNSRSEMNVSTLELGDSALYLCASSLEVLLVSSYNEQFFGPGTRLTVL.

The chain joins TRBV18 to TRBJ2-2; a possible D gene is TRBD1 (5 bases). Trimming left V 7 bases short and J 0 bases short, with 12 bases between. The CDR3 length is 15 residues. Germline loops: CDR1 KGHSH, CDR2 LQKENI. The CDR3 loop is CASLRQPANTGELFF. CDR3 bases: TGTGCCAGCTTGCGACAGCCAGCGAACACCGGGGAGCTGTTTTTT.

The chain joins TRBV2 to TRBJ2-2; D may be TRBD2 (6 bases). Germline CDR1 reads SNHLY; CDR2 reads FYNNEI. This CDR3 comprises 11 residues. Between the trimmed V and J ends, which lost 4 bases and 10 bases, there was a span of 7 bases. The CDR3 region is CASSAGVELFF. The DNA of the CDR3 is TGTGCCAGCAGTGCGGGGGTGGAGCTGTTTTTT.

The chain links TRBV11-2 to TRBJ2-2, with D tentatively TRBD1 (7 bases). V was shortened by 5 bases and J by 5 bases, with 15 bases between the two germline ends. CDR1 SGHAT and CDR2 FQNNGV come from the germline V gene. CDR3 length: 15 residues. CDR3 residues: CASSTFRGDTGELFF. The DNA for the CDR3 is TGTGCCAGCAGCACATTCAGGGGGGATACCGGGGAGCTGTTTTTT. The variable domain in full, with the rest retrieved from reference TRBV11-2 and TRBJ2-2, is EAGVAQSPRYKIIEKRQSVAFWCNPISGHATLYWYQQILGQGPKLLIQFQNNGVVDDSQLPKDRFSAERLKGVDSTLKIQPAKLEDSAVYLCASSTFRGDTGELFFGEGSRLTVL.

The chain combines TRBV5-6 with TRBJ2-7; 12 positions agree with TRBD2. The CDR3 runs 16 residues. Looked up from germline, CDR1 is SGHDT and CDR2 is YYEEEE. V was pared by 3 bases and J by 3 bases, with 7 bases of the junction left unmatched. The DNA for the CDR3 is TGTGCCAGCAGCTCATTTTGGACTAGCGGGAACTACGAGCAGTACTTC. This gives the protein CASSSFWTSGNYEQYF.

This clone showed up just once. This chain joins TRBV10-2 and TRBJ1-2; D uncertain. The CDR3 extends over 10 amino acids. Germline V gene lookup returns CDR1 WSHSY and CDR2 SAAADI. Deletions cut 4 bases from V and 8 bases from J, with 5 bases between. Here the CDR3 reads CASSGEGYTF. In DNA, the CDR3 is TGCGCCAGCAGTGGGGAGGGCTACACCTTC.

The chain carries TRBV4-2 and TRBJ2-7, with 7 bases lining up with TRBD2. The CDR3 is 18 amino acids. Trimming cost V 0 bases and J 3 bases; bases outside gene matches: 14. Per the germline V gene, CDR1 is LGHNA and CDR2 is YNFKEQ. CDR3 amino acids: CASSQDTLGRGSSYEQYF. The CDR3 region has the DNA TGTGCCAGCAGCCAAGATACCCTGGGGAGGGGTTCGAGCTACGAGCAGTACTTC.

The rearrangement uses TRBV15 and TRBJ2-4; 13 bases fit TRBD2. In germline, CDR1 is LNHNV, CDR2 YYDKDF (reference sequence). The CDR3 consists of 14 residues. V shed 6 bases and J 8 bases; nucleotides not matched to a gene: 4. In DNA, the CDR3 is TGTGCCACCAGGGGGACTAGCGGGGTTTACATTCAGTACTTC. Protein product: CATRGTSGVYIQYF.

The chain couples TRBV28 to TRBJ1-1, with D unresolved. CDR3 length: 14 residues. The V gene's germline CDR1 is MDHEN and CDR2 SYDVKM. Trimming removed 6 bases at V and 0 bases at J, with 11 bases between. The CDR3 loop reads CASRLPVMNTEAFF. CDR3 DNA sequence: TGTGCCAGCAGACTCCCAGTCATGAACACTGAAGCTTTCTTT.

The rearrangement links TRBV14 to TRBJ2-2, with TRBD2 as a possible D gene (6 bases). The CDR3 is made up of 19 amino acids. Germline V gene data show CDR1 as SGHDN and CDR2 as FVKESK. V lost 2 bases and J 3 bases, leaving 22 bases between the germline ends. The CDR3 DNA sequence: TGTGCCAGCAGCCAAAAAGCGGGTCACCCCTTGAGTCACACCGGGGAGCTGTTTTTT. Amino acid sequence: CASSQKAGHPLSHTGELFF.

As regards this clone: Other DNA sequences in this sample translate to the same CDR3. The chain combines TRBV5-4 with TRBJ2-5; TRBD2 agrees at 11 bases. The CDR3 has 15 residues. The germline CDR1 and CDR2 sequences are SGHNT and YYREEE (reference sequence). The V and J ends lost 3 bases and 2 bases, in that order; junction bases with no gene match: 3. The CDR3 protein is CASSSGTSGQETQYF. CDR3 coding DNA: TGTGCCAGCAGCTCCGGGACTAGCGGACAAGAGACCCAGTACTTC.